These T cell receptor beta chains were read from a single sample in a study of T cells in Graves' hyperthyroidism and ophthalmopathy. Each CDR3 protein is one row after TCRdb ran MiXCR on the multiplex PCR reads. Of about 180,000 distinct CDR3 sequences in the sample, approximately 17% were seen once. The specimen was blood. All receptors come from a woman aged 45-65 years with Graves' hyperthyroidism. Both conserved end residues are part of each CDR3. A D gene is named only where the DNA matches it firmly. Expanded clones are given a class, and other clones once, few, many or no size at all.

>TRBJ2-1|20|-|TRBV5-4|TRBD1
CASSLKTKYHWETGRGGQFF
TGTGCCAGCAGCTTGAAAACAAAGTACCACTGGGAGACAGGGAGAGGGGGGCAGTTCTTC
>TRBJ1-6|15|few|TRBV3-1|TRBD1
CASSVGDRRNSPLHF
TGTGCCAGCAGCGTGGGGGACAGAAGGAATTCACCCCTCCACTTT
>TRBJ1-4|17|-|TRBV12-3/TRBV12-4|-
CASSGGFWGSTNEKLFF
TGTGCCAGCAGTGGAGGATTTTGGGGATCAACTAATGAAAAACTGTTTTTT
>TRBJ2-7|15|-|TRBV5-1|TRBD2
CASRSQAGLSYEQYF
TGCGCCAGCAGATCCCAAGCGGGGCTCTCCTACGAGCAGTACTTC
>TRBJ2-2|15|many|TRBV7-2|-
CASSPLGGRAGELFF
TGTGCCAGCAGTCCACTGGGGGGCAGAGCCGGGGAGCTGTTTTTT
>TRBJ1-4|16|many|TRBV19|-
CASSIWDTPTNEKLFF
TGTGCCAGTAGTATCTGGGACACTCCAACTAATGAAAAACTGTTTTTT
>TRBJ1-5|13|many|TRBV6-1|-
CASSRGVGQPQHF
TGTGCCAGCAGCCGGGGAGTCGGCCAGCCCCAGCATTTT
>TRBJ2-1|14|many|TRBV6-1|TRBD1
CASRPQGAVAEQFF
TGTGCCAGCAGGCCCCAGGGGGCGGTTGCTGAGCAGTTCTTC
>TRBJ2-3|15|many|TRBV20-1|TRBD2
CSAPAGTSEADTQYF
TGCAGTGCTCCCGCGGGGACTAGCGAAGCTGATACGCAGTATTTT
>TRBJ1-2|13|many|TRBV15|-
CATSRVEGYGYTF
TGTGCCACCAGCAGAGTCGAGGGCTATGGCTACACCTTC
>TRBJ2-2|12|once|TRBV24-1|-
CATLGLTGELFF
TGTGCCACCCTGGGACTCACCGGGGAGCTGTTTTTT
>TRBJ1-1|12|many|TRBV6-1|-
CATLGFYTEAFF
TGTGCCACCCTCGGGTTTTACACTGAAGCTTTCTTT
>TRBJ1-1|13|many|TRBV5-1|-
CASSLIRNTEAFF
TGTGCCAGTAGTTTGATACGGAACACTGAAGCTTTCTTT
>TRBJ1-5|15|few|TRBV19|-
CASSIGTSPGQPQHF
TGTGCCAGTAGTATAGGGACATCGCCCGGCCAGCCCCAGCATTTT
>TRBJ2-3|14|many|TRBV12-3/TRBV12-4|-
CASSLSGATDTQYF
TGTGCCAGCAGTTTATCAGGCGCCACAGATACGCAGTATTTT
>TRBJ2-1|12|-|TRBV30|-
CAWRSQGNEQFF
TGTGCCTGGAGGTCGCAGGGGAATGAGCAGTTCTTC
>TRBJ2-3|13|many|TRBV10-3|-
CAIRTGSTDTQYF
TGTGCCATCAGAACTGGTAGCACAGATACGCAGTATTTT
>TRBJ2-3|15|many|TRBV5-1|TRBD2
CASRTSGANLDTQYF
TGCGCCAGCAGGACTAGCGGGGCGAACCTAGATACGCAGTATTTT
>TRBJ2-1|16|-|TRBV7-6|TRBD2
CASSGPGGSSYNEQFF
TGTGCCAGCAGCGGGCCGGGAGGTAGCTCCTACAATGAGCAGTTCTTC
>TRBJ2-7|12|many|TRBV20-1|-
CSARDSSYEQYF
TGCAGTGCTAGAGACAGCTCCTACGAGCAGTACTTC
>TRBJ2-1|14|few|TRBV5-1|-
CASIGDWVLGEQFF
TGCGCCAGCATAGGTGACTGGGTCCTCGGGGAGCAGTTCTTC
>TRBJ2-1|13|-|TRBV18|-
CASSLTEINEQFF
TGTGCCAGCTCACTTACGGAGATTAATGAGCAGTTCTTC
>TRBJ2-7|12|many|TRBV12-3/TRBV12-4|-
CASSLTFYEQYF
TGTGCCAGCAGTTTGACCTTCTACGAGCAGTACTTC
>TRBJ2-4|13|many|TRBV7-6|-
CASSLSVADIQYF
TGTGCCAGCAGCTTATCGGTAGCGGACATTCAGTACTTC
>TRBJ2-7|12|many|TRBV29-1|-
CSVGWVGNEQYF
TGCAGCGTTGGGTGGGTGGGGAACGAGCAGTACTTC
>TRBJ1-1|17|-|TRBV7-2|-
CASSRAAGWGRNTGAFF
TGTGCCAGCAGCCGGGCGGCAGGTTGGGGACGGAACACTGGAGCTTTCTTT
>TRBJ1-5|14|many|TRBV2|TRBD1
CASSETGGHQPQHF
TGTGCCAGCAGTGAGACAGGGGGCCATCAGCCCCAGCATTTT
>TRBJ2-3|17|-|TRBV4-2|-
CASSQATGSGPTDTQYF
TGTGCCAGCAGCCAGGCTACAGGGTCGGGGCCCACAGATACGCAGTATTTT
>TRBJ1-1|15|many|TRBV18|-
CASSTFGALNTEAFF
TGTGCCAGCTCAACGTTTGGGGCCCTGAACACTGAAGCTTTCTTT
>TRBJ2-3|18|few|TRBV9|TRBD2
CASSEIRTSGGATDTQYF
TGTGCCAGCAGCGAAATAAGGACTAGCGGGGGGGCAACAGATACGCAGTATTTT
>TRBJ2-4|14|many|TRBV27|-
CASSAGTAKNIQYF
TGTGCCAGCAGCGCGGGGACAGCCAAAAACATTCAGTACTTC
>TRBJ1-1|14|many|TRBV20-1|-
CSARGGGEVTEAFF
TGCAGTGCTAGAGGTGGGGGGGAGGTGACTGAAGCTTTCTTT
>TRBJ2-7|14|many|TRBV5-5|TRBD1
CASSHGTGAGEQYF
TGTGCCAGCAGCCACGGGACAGGGGCAGGCGAGCAGTACTTC
>TRBJ2-5|15|-|TRBV6-1|-
CASSVEVGHQETQYF
TGTGCCAGCAGCGTGGAGGTGGGCCACCAAGAGACCCAGTACTTC
>TRBJ2-7|16|-|TRBV18|TRBD2
CASSSRLASSSYEQYF
TGTGCCAGCTCATCGCGACTAGCATCTAGCTCCTACGAGCAGTACTTC